The T cell receptor (beta chain) under discussion was sequenced for a study of response to subunit inactivated influenza vaccine. Findings of the study overall: T cells newly recruited by each seasonal influenza vaccination are few, the authors suggested.

TCRdb passed the RT-PCR reads through MiXCR, listing each CDR3 protein once. The sample contains fewer than 550,000 distinct CDR3 sequences, about 25% of which appear only once. Regarding this clonotype: Antigen specificity is unknown.

Trimming shortened V by 6 bases and J by 2 bases, and 16 bases separated the two germline ends. Looked up from germline, CDR1 is DFQATT and CDR2 is SNEGSKA (reference sequence). The CDR3 totals 14 residues. The V gene is TRBV20-1, the J gene TRBJ2-5; tentative D call: TRBD2 (6 bases). The receptor was derived from a man between 50 and 59 years old who received an inactivated influenza vaccine. Here the sequenced sample was CD4+ T cells sorted from PBMCs, taken about 5 days after vaccination. The CDR3 spells CSAISGTRQETQYF. The CDR3 coding sequence is TGCAGTGCCATTAGTGGGACTCGGCAAGAGACCCAGTACTTC.